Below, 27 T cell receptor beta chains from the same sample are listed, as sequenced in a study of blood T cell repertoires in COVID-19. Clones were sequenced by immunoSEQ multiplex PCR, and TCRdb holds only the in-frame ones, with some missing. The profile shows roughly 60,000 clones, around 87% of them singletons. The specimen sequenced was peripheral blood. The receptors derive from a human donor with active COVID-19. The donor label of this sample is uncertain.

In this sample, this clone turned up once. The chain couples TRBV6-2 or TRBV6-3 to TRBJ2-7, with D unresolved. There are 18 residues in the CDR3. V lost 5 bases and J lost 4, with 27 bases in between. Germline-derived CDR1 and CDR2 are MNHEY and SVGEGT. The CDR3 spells CASSPPMGSVDNRYEQYF. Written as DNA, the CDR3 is TGTGCCAGCAGTCCCCCAATGGGCTCGGTCGACAACCGATACGAGCAGTACTTC.

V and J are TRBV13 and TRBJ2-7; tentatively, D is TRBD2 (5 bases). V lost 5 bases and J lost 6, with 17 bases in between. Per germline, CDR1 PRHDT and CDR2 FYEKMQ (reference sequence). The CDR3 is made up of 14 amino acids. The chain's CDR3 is CASSNWGSEGEQYF. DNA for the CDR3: TGTGCCAGCAGCAACTGGGGAAGTGAGGGCGAGCAGTACTTC.

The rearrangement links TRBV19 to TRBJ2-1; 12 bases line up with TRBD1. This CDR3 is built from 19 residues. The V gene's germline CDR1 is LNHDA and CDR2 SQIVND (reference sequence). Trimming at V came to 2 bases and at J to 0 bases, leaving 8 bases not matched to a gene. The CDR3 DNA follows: TGTGCCAGTAGTATAAAGGGACAGGGGGCGATTTTCTCCTACAATGAGCAGTTCTTC. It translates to CASSIKGQGAIFSYNEQFF.

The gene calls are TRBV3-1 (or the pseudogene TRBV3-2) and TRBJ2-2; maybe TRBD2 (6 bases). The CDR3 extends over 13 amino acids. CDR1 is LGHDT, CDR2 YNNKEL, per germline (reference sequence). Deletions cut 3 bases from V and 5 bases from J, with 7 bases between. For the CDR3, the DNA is TGTGCCAGCAGCCAGACTAGGACCGGGGAGCTGTTTTTT. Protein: CASSQTRTGELFF.

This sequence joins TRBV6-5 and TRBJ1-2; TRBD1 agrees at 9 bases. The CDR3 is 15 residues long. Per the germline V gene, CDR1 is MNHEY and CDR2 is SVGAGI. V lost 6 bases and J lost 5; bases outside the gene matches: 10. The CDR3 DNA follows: TGTGCCAGCAGGCCCAACAGGGGGCGAAGGTATGGCTACACCTTC. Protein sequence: CASRPNRGRRYGYTF.

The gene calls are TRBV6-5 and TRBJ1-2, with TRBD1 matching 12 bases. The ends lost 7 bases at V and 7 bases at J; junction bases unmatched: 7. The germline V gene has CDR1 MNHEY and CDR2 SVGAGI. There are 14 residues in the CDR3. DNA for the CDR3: TGTGCCAGCACTGGGACAGGGGGCGCGAGTGGCTACACCTTC. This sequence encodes CASTGTGGASGYTF.

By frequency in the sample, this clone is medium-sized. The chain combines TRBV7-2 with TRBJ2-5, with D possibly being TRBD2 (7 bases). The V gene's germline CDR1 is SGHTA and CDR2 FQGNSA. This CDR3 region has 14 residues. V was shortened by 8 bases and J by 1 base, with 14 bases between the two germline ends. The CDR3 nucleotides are TGTGCCAGCCGTGGGGGCGGGAGCCAAGAGACCCAGTACTTC. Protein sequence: CASRGGGSQETQYF.

The CDR3 spells CASSPVTGRENEKLFF. CDR3 nucleotides: TGTGCCAGTAGTCCTGTAACAGGGCGAGAGAATGAAAAACTGTTTTTT. The chain has TRBV19 and TRBJ1-4; D perhaps matches TRBD1 (6 bases). CDR3 length: 16 amino acids. Germline V CDR1 and CDR2: LNHDA, SQIVND (reference sequence). The V gene lost 5 bases and the J gene lost 5 bases, with 18 bases spanning the gap.

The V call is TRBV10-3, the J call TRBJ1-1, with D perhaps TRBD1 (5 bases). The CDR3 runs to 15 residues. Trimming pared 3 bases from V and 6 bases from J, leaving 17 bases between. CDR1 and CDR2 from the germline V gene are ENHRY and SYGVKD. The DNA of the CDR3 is TGTGCCATCAGTGATCAGACAGTTACCTACGCTGAAGCTTTCTTT. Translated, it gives CAISDQTVTYAEAFF.

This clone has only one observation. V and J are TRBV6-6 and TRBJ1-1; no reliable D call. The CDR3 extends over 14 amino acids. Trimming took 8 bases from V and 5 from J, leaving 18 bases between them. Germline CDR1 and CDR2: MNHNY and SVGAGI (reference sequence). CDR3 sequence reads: CASVEGPLGTEAFF. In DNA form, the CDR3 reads TGTGCCAGCGTCGAGGGCCCCCTGGGGACTGAAGCTTTCTTT.

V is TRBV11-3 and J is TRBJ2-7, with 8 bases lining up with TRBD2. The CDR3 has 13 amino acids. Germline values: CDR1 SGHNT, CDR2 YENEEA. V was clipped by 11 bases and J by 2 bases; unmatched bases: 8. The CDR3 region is CAFLPGGTYEQYF. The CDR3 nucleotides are TGTGCCTTTCTCCCGGGGGGGACCTACGAGCAGTACTTC.

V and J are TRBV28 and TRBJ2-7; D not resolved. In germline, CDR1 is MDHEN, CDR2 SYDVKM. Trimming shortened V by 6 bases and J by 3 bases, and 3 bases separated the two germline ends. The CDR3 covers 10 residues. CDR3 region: CASSIYEQYF. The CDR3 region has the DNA TGTGCCAGCAGCATCTACGAGCAGTACTTC.

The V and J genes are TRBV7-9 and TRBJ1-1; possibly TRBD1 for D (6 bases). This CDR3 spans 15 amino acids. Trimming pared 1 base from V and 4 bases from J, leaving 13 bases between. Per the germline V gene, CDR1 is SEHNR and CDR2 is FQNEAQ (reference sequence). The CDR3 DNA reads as TGTGCCAGCAGCTTAGACACAGGGCCGGGCACTGAAGCTTTCTTT. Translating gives CASSLDTGPGTEAFF.

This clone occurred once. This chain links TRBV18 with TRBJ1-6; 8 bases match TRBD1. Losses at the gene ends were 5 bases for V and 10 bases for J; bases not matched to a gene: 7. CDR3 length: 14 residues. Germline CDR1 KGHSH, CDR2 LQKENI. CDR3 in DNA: TGTGCCAGCTCAGATGGACAGGGTTGGTCACCCCTCCACTTT. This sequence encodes CASSDGQGWSPLHF.

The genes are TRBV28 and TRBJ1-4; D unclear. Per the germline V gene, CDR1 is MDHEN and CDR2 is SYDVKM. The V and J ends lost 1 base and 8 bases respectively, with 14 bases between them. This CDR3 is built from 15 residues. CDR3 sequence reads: CASSLSGEVKEKLFF. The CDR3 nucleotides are TGTGCCAGCAGTTTATCCGGGGAAGTGAAGGAAAAACTGTTTTTT.

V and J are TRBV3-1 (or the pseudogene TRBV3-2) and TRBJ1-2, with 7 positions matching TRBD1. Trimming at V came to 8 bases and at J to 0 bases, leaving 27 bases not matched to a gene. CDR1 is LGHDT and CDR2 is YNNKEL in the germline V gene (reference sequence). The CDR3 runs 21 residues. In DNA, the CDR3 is TGTGCCAGCGACCCCGGGGACAGATTTCGAGTAGGGCTCCAAACTAACTATGGCTACACCTTC. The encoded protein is CASDPGDRFRVGLQTNYGYTF.

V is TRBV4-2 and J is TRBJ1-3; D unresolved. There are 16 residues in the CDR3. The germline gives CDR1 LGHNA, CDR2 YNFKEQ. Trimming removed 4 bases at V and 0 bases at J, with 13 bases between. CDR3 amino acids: CASSPQAGISGNTIYF. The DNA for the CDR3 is TGTGCCAGCAGCCCGCAAGCCGGGATCTCTGGAAACACCATATATTTT.

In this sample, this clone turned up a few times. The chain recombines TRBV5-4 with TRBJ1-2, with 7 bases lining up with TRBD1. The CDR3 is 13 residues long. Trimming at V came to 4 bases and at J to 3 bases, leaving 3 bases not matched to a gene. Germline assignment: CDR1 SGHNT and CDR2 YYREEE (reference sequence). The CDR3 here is CASSDGTDYGYTF. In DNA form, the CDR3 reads TGTGCCAGCAGCGATGGGACAGACTATGGCTACACCTTC.

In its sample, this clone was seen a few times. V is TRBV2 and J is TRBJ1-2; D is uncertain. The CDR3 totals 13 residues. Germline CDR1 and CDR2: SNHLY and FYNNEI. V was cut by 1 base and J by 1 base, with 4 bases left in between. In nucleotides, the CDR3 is TGTGCCAGCAGTGAAGAGAGTAACTATGGCTACACCTTC. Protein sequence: CASSEESNYGYTF.

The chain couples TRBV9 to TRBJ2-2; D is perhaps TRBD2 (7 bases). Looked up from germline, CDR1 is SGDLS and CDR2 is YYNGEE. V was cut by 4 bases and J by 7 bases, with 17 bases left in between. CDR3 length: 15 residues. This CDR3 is CASSPGEGFGGELFF. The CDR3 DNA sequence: TGTGCCAGCAGCCCAGGGGAGGGGTTTGGCGGGGAGCTGTTTTTT.

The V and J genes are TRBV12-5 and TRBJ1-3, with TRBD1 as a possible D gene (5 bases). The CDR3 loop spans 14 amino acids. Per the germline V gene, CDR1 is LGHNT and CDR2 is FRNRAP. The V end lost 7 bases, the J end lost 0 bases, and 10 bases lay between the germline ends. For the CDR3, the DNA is TGTGCTAGTGATTCAAGGGGCTCTGGAAACACCATATATTTT. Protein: CASDSRGSGNTIYF. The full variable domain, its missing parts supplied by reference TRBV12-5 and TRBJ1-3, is DARVTQTPRHKVTEMGQEVTMRCQPILGHNTVFWYRQTMMQGLELLAYFRNRAPLDDSGMPKDRFSAEMPDATLATLKIQPSEPRDSAVYFCASDSRGSGNTIYFGEGSWLTVV.

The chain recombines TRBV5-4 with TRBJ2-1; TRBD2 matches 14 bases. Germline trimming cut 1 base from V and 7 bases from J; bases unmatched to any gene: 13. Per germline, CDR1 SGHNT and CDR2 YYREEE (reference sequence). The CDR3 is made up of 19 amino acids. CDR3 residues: CASSLSGGLAGARGNEQFF. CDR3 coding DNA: TGTGCCAGCAGCTTGTCCGGGGGACTAGCGGGAGCGAGGGGGAATGAGCAGTTCTTC.

The CDR3 region has the DNA TGTGCCAGCAGCCCGACAAAGGGGGTGACAATTAATGAGCAGTTCTTC. Translated, it gives CASSPTKGVTINEQFF. The chain joins TRBV5-6 to TRBJ2-1, with TRBD1 as a possible D gene (6 bases). CDR3 size: 16 residues. V was trimmed by 4 bases and J by 7 bases, leaving 21 bases between them. Germline V gene data show CDR1 as SGHDT and CDR2 as YYEEEE.

The CDR3 spells CSVKGTSGVNEQFF. The CDR3 DNA reads as TGCAGCGTAAAGGGGACTAGCGGGGTTAATGAGCAGTTCTTC. The chain carries TRBV29-1 and TRBJ2-1, with TRBD2 identical over 13 bases. Trimming took 6 bases from V and 7 from J; bases not matched to a gene: 6. The V gene's germline CDR1 is SQVTM and CDR2 ANQGSEA. The CDR3 runs to 14 residues.

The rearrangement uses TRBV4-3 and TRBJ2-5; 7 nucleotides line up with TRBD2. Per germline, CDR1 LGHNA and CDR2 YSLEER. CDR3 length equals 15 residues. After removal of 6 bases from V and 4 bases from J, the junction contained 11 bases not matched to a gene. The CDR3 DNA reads TGCGCCAGCAGGCGGAGCGGGATAGGTTTAGAGACCCAGTACTTC. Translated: CASRRSGIGLETQYF.

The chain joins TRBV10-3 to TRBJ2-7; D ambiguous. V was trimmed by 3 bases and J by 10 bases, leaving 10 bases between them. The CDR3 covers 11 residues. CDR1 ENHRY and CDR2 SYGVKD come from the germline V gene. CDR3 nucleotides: TGTGCCATCAGTGATGGAGCAACCCAGTACTTC. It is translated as CAISDGATQYF.

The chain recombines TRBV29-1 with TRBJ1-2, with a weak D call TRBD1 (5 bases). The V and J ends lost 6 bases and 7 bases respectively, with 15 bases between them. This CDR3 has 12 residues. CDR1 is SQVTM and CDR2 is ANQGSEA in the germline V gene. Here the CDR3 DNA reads TGCAGCGTAGCAACCGGGACTCTTGGCTACACCTTC. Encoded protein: CSVATGTLGYTF.